This is a list of T cell receptor beta chains from one sample in a study of technical replicates of blood from a handful of donors. Profiled with immunoSEQ multiplex PCR; TCRdb holds only in-frame clones, not every one. The sample has 85,000 to 100,000 clones; 95% are singletons. Sequencing was done on a sample of T cells isolated from PBMCs. Receptor source: a human donor in good health. Each CDR3 is given with its conserved first and last residue. A D gene is named only where the DNA matches it firmly. Clone sizes are given selectively: once, few, many, or a class where the clone is expanded.

TRBJ2-7 | 14 | TRBD1 | NA | TRBV6-5 | CASSRRQGGYEQYF | TGTGCCAGCTCTAGGCGACAGGGTGGATACGAGCAGTACTTC
TRBJ2-6 | 17 | NA | NA | TRBV6-1 | CASSGSLSSSGANVLTF | TGTGCCAGCAGTGGGTCCCTCTCGAGCTCTGGGGCCAACGTCCTGACTTTC
TRBJ2-3 | 12 | NA | NA | TRBV18 | CASSSRTDTQYF | TGTGCCAGCTCATCTCGCACAGATACGCAGTATTTT
TRBJ2-3 | 15 | NA | NA | TRBV6-1 | CASIDYLTGSDTQYF | TGTGCCAGCATAGACTACCTGACGGGGTCGGATACGCAGTATTTT
TRBJ2-1 | 13 | NA | NA | TRBV10-1 | CASTENRDNEQFF | TGCGCCAGCACAGAAAACAGAGACAATGAGCAGTTCTTC
TRBJ1-1 | 15 | NA | NA | TRBV14 | CASSQGARRNTEAFF | TGTGCCAGCAGCCAAGGGGCCCGGCGGAACACTGAAGCTTTCTTT
TRBJ1-3 | 14 | NA | NA | TRBV10-2 | CATQPQYSGNTIYF | TGCGCCACCCAACCCCAGTATTCTGGAAACACCATATATTTT
TRBJ2-3 | 15 | TRBD1 | once | TRBV9 | CASSVRGTGPDTQYF | TGTGCCAGCAGCGTCCGGGGGACAGGGCCAGATACGCAGTATTTT
TRBJ1-6 | 13 | TRBD1 | NA | TRBV30 | CAWGGTGNSPLHF | TGTGCCTGGGGAGGGACAGGCAATTCACCCCTCCACTTT
TRBJ1-2 | 14 | NA | NA | TRBV28 | CASSWGSRRYGYTF | TGTGCCAGCAGTTGGGGCAGTCGTCGGTATGGCTACACCTTC
TRBJ2-7 | 14 | NA | NA | TRBV7-9 | CASSYLGSSYEQYF | TGTGCCAGCAGCTACCTTGGGAGCTCCTACGAGCAGTACTTC
TRBJ2-3 | 15 | NA | NA | TRBV9 | CASSVPGDSTSAQYF | TGTGCCAGCAGCGTACCCGGGGACTCGACATCGGCGCAGTATTTT
TRBJ2-1 | 15 | TRBD1 | NA | TRBV2 | CASSRQGGGYNEQFF | TGTGCCAGCAGTCGACAGGGGGGAGGCTACAATGAGCAGTTCTTC
TRBJ1-1 | 13 | TRBD1 | NA | TRBV6-6 | CASKLQGDTEAFF | TGTGCCAGCAAACTGCAGGGGGACACTGAAGCTTTCTTT
TRBJ1-4 | 13 | NA | NA | TRBV5-3 | CARIQATNEKLFF | TGTGCCAGAATACAGGCAACTAATGAAAAACTGTTTTTT
TRBJ2-7 | 13 | NA | NA | TRBV11-3 | CASSFHQSGEQYF | TGTGCCAGCAGCTTCCACCAATCGGGCGAGCAGTACTTC
TRBJ2-7 | 14 | NA | NA | TRBV5-1 | CASSYGWAGYEQYF | TGCGCCAGCAGCTATGGTTGGGCCGGCTACGAGCAGTACTTC
TRBJ1-5 | 15 | TRBD1 | once | TRBV28 | CASSLDRGLNQPQHF | TGTGCCAGCAGTTTGGACAGGGGACTAAATCAGCCCCAGCATTTT
TRBJ1-1 | 13 | NA | NA | TRBV9 | CASSVVPDTEAFF | TGTGCCAGCAGCGTAGTCCCGGACACCGAAGCTTTCTTT
TRBJ2-5 | 16 | NA | NA | TRBV18 | CASSPPGAENQETQYF | TGTGCCAGCTCACCACCGGGGGCGGAAAACCAAGAGACCCAGTACTTC
TRBJ1-2 | 14 | TRBD1 | NA | TRBV7-2 | CASSWIRQGDGYTF | TGTGCCAGCAGCTGGATCCGACAGGGGGATGGCTACACCTTC
TRBJ2-1 | 17 | NA | once | TRBV27 | CASSLSKVIDSENEQFF | TGTGCCAGCAGTTTATCGAAGGTTATTGACTCCGAGAATGAGCAGTTCTTC
TRBJ1-1 | 14 | NA | few | TRBV5-1 | CASSLAPGNTEAFF | TGCGCCAGCAGCTTGGCCCCAGGGAACACTGAAGCTTTCTTT
TRBJ1-3 | 15 | TRBD1 | NA | TRBV9 | CASSDHGTAGNTIYF | TGTGCCAGCAGCGACCACGGGACAGCCGGAAACACCATATATTTT
TRBJ2-1 | 13 | TRBD1 | NA | TRBV2 | CASRVGQGNEQFF | TGTGCCAGCAGGGTAGGACAGGGGAATGAGCAGTTCTTC
TRBJ1-5 | 12 | NA | NA | TRBV2 | CASNTGYQPQHF | TGTGCCAGTAACACAGGGTATCAGCCCCAGCATTTT
TRBJ2-7 | 15 | TRBD2 | NA | TRBV5-1 | CASSLWSSGTYEQYF | TGCGCCAGCAGCTTGTGGTCTAGCGGAACCTACGAGCAGTACTTC
TRBJ2-1 | 15 | TRBD2 | NA | TRBV10-3 | CAISASSGSYNEQFF | TGTGCCATCAGTGCTTCTAGCGGGAGCTACAATGAGCAGTTCTTC
TRBJ1-1 | 18 | NA | NA | TRBV6-1 | CASSEVLYILATNTEAFF | TGTGCCAGCAGTGAAGTCCTATATATACTAGCCACGAACACTGAAGCTTTCTTT
TRBJ2-6 | 14 | NA | once | TRBV7-9 | CASRLPSGANVLTF | TGTGCCAGCAGACTCCCGTCTGGGGCCAACGTCCTGACTTTC
TRBJ1-1 | 14 | TRBD1 | NA | TRBV28 | CASSPGTGRTEAFF | TGTGCCAGCAGTCCCGGGACAGGGCGGACTGAAGCTTTCTTT
TRBJ2-4 | 14 | NA | NA | TRBV5-6 | CASSLTVAKNIQYF | TGTGCCAGCAGCTTGACAGTAGCCAAAAACATTCAGTACTTC
TRBJ2-5 | 16 | TRBD2 | NA | TRBV25-1 | CASSNPGLAGVETQYF | TGTGCCAGCAGTAACCCGGGACTAGCGGGAGTGGAGACCCAGTACTTC
TRBJ1-2 | 17 | TRBD1 | once | TRBV7-8 | CASSSGTGGSANYGYTF | TGTGCCAGCAGCAGCGGGACAGGGGGCTCAGCTAACTATGGCTACACCTTC
TRBJ2-1 | 14 | TRBD2 | NA | TRBV19 | CASKREPLYNEQFF | TGTGCCAGCAAGCGGGAGCCCCTCTACAATGAGCAGTTCTTC
TRBJ2-3 | 15 | TRBD2 | NA | TRBV19 | CASSDTGGARDTQYF | TGTGCCAGTAGTGACACCGGGGGGGCCCGGGATACGCAGTATTTT
TRBJ1-3 | 16 | NA | NA | TRBV15 | CATSRGLGDSGNTIYF | TGTGCCACCAGCAGAGGACTAGGGGACTCTGGAAACACCATATATTTT
TRBJ2-7 | 12 | NA | NA | TRBV19 | CASSADSYEQYF | TGTGCCAGTAGTGCCGACAGCTACGAGCAGTACTTC
TRBJ2-1 | 15 | NA | NA | TRBV28 | CASSLPLGTYNEQFF | TGTGCCAGCAGTTTACCCCTCGGGACCTACAATGAGCAGTTCTTC
TRBJ2-7 | 16 | TRBD2 | once | TRBV11-2 | CASSLVVGREGYEQYF | TGTGCCAGCAGCTTAGTGGTGGGGCGGGAGGGCTACGAGCAGTACTTC
TRBJ1-2 | 14 | NA | NA | TRBV6-1 | CASSVGVSYYGYTF | TGTGCCAGCAGTGTTGGAGTAAGCTACTATGGCTACACCTTC
TRBJ2-2 | 15 | TRBD2 | NA | TRBV10-3 | CAISEPGLAVEELFF | TGTGCCATCAGTGAGCCGGGACTAGCGGTAGAGGAGCTGTTTTTT
TRBJ1-1 | 14 | TRBD1 | NA | TRBV10-3 | CATVSTGANTEAFF | TGTGCCACCGTAAGCACAGGGGCGAACACTGAAGCTTTCTTT
TRBJ2-7 | 14 | TRBD2 | NA | TRBV27 | CASSLAGGFYEQYF | TGTGCCAGCTCCCTAGCGGGAGGGTTCTACGAGCAGTACTTC
TRBJ1-2 | 14 | NA | NA | TRBV29-1 | CSVPSPTLFDGYTF | TGCAGCGTGCCGTCCCCTACTCTTTTTGATGGCTACACCTTC
TRBJ1-1 | 16 | NA | NA | TRBV4-1 | CASSRLGGAVNTEAFF | TGCGCCAGCAGCCGTCTCGGGGGGGCTGTGAACACTGAAGCTTTCTTT
TRBJ2-1 | 19 | TRBD2 | NA | TRBV12-5 | CASGLVLASGGATYNEQFF | TGTGCTAGTGGTTTGGTACTAGCTAGCGGGGGGGCCACCTACAATGAGCAGTTCTTC
TRBJ1-4 | 17 | NA | NA | TRBV4-1 | CASSQNLFGLTNEKLFF | TGCGCCAGCAGCCAAAACCTTTTTGGGCTAACTAATGAAAAACTGTTTTTT
TRBJ2-3 | 16 | TRBD1 | NA | TRBV6-6 | CASSWQDRGKSDTQYF | TGTGCCAGCAGTTGGCAGGACAGGGGGAAATCAGATACGCAGTATTTT
TRBJ1-3 | 17 | NA | once | TRBV6-1 | CASSEGWGGQAGNTIYF | TGTGCCAGCAGTGAGGGTTGGGGGGGGCAGGCTGGAAACACCATATATTTT
TRBJ1-1 | 13 | NA | NA | TRBV27 | CASSVDSATEAFF | TGTGCCAGCTCCGTGGACAGCGCTACTGAAGCTTTCTTT
TRBJ2-2 | 14 | TRBD1 | NA | TRBV7-9 | CASKKTGGSGELFF | TGTGCCAGCAAGAAGACAGGGGGCTCCGGGGAGCTGTTTTTT
TRBJ2-1 | 14 | NA | NA | TRBV2 | CASRSGASYNEQFF | TGTGCCAGCAGGAGCGGAGCCTCCTACAATGAGCAGTTCTTC
TRBJ1-2 | 14 | TRBD1 | NA | TRBV28 | CASSQGQVNYGYTF | TGTGCCAGCAGTCAGGGACAGGTGAACTATGGCTACACCTTC
TRBJ2-7 | 13 | NA | NA | TRBV5-8 | CASSLVAGNEQYF | TGTGCCAGCAGCTTGGTGGCGGGAAACGAGCAGTACTTC